The 16 T cell receptor beta chains listed next were all sequenced from one sample in a study of molecular identifiers for immune sequencing clone quantification. TCRdb itself ran the PCR reads through MiXCR, one entry per CDR3 protein. The sample gives about 100,000 distinct CDR3 sequences, about 35% of which show up once; under 5.5% is in the top ten. Sequencing used naive CD8+ T cells from blood, with Jurkat cell RNA spiked in. Subset indicated: FACS-sorted CD8+CD4-CCR7+CD45RA+ naive T cells. Source of these receptors: a human donor in good health. Some libraries in this study had Jurkat cell RNA spiked in.

This clonotype has just a few counts. This chain connects TRBV5-1 to TRBJ1-4; 8 bases line up with TRBD1. In germline, CDR1 is SGHRS, CDR2 YFSETQ. CDR3 length: 18 amino acids. The V gene end was trimmed by 4 bases and the J gene end by 7 bases; junction bases not matched to a gene: 18. The chain's CDR3 is CASSPRQGIWERPEKLFF. CDR3 in DNA: TGCGCCAGCAGCCCCCGACAGGGGATATGGGAGCGCCCTGAAAAACTGTTTTTT.

The sample holds a few counts of this clonotype. The rearrangement uses TRBV4-1 and TRBJ1-5; D gene uncertain. This CDR3 is 14 amino acids long. Trimming shortened V by 2 bases and J by 2 bases, and 7 bases separated the two germline ends. Germline assignment: CDR1 MGHRA and CDR2 YSYEKL. CDR3 residues: CASSQTARNQPQHF. The CDR3 DNA reads TGCGCCAGCAGCCAAACGGCGCGCAATCAGCCCCAGCATTTT.

The table lists this clonotype with many counts. This chain uses TRBV12-3 or TRBV12-4 with TRBJ2-7, with D possibly TRBD1 on 5 matching bases. The CDR3 has 13 amino acids. Deletions cut 5 bases from V and 4 bases from J, with 12 bases between. CDR3 sequence: CASSIAQGYEQYF. The CDR3 DNA sequence: TGTGCCAGCAGTATCGCCCAGGGTTACGAGCAGTACTTC.

This clonotype was counted many times. The CDR3 is CASSVGGGSNTGELFF. CDR3 bases: TGTGCCAGCAGCGTAGGAGGGGGATCGAACACCGGGGAGCTGTTTTTT. This chain connects TRBV9 to TRBJ2-2; tentatively, D is TRBD1 (6 bases). CDR1 and CDR2 from the germline V gene are SGDLS and YYNGEE. Deletions cut 0 bases from V and 0 bases from J, with 9 bases between. The CDR3 runs 16 residues.

This clonotype was observed many times. The genes are TRBV7-2 and TRBJ2-7; no firm D call. V gave up 5 bases and J gave up 7 bases, with 3 bases separating them. The CDR3 spans 9 residues. Germline values: CDR1 SGHTA, CDR2 FQGNSA. DNA of the CDR3: TGTGCCAGCAGCCCAGAGCAGTACTTC. This sequence encodes CASSPEQYF.

Turning to this clonotype: Just one base apart from a much larger clone, this may be a read error. J is TRBJ1-6 and V is TRBV28; D gene uncertain. The germline CDR1 and CDR2 sequences are MDHEN and SYDVKM. This CDR3 has 14 residues. V was trimmed by 3 bases and J by 9 bases, leaving 12 bases between them. The DNA of the CDR3 is TGTGCCAGCAGTTTTCCTGGCTCCGTTTCACCCCTCCACTTT. Its protein is CASSFPGSVSPLHF. Variable domain in full (rest from reference TRBV28 and TRBJ1-6): DVKVTQSSRYLVKRTGEKVFLECVQDMDHENMFWYRQDPGLGLRLIYFSYDVKMKEKGDIPEGYSVSREKKERFSLILESASTNQTSMYLCASSFPGSVSPLHFGNGTRLTVT.

This clonotype has a handful of counts. This chain joins TRBV7-9 and TRBJ2-5; weak D call: TRBD2 (6 bases). This CDR3 comprises 14 residues. V shed 5 bases and J shed 4 bases, with 14 bases lying between them. CDR1 is SEHNR, CDR2 FQNEAQ, per germline (reference sequence). CDR3 in DNA: TGTGCCAGCAGCCCCGTGGGGGGTAGAGAGACCCAGTACTTC. It specifies CASSPVGGRETQYF. The full variable domain, in which reference TRBV7-9 and TRBJ2-5 provide the parts outside the CDR3, is DTGVSQNPRHKITKRGQNVTFRCDPISEHNRLYWYRQTLGQGPEFLTYFQNEAQLEKSRLLSDRFSAERPKGSFSTLEIQRTEQGDSAMYLCASSPVGGRETQYFGPGTRLLVL.

This clonotype was recorded many times. The junction does not match germline at one end; this may be a read error. The chain joins TRBV29-1 to TRBJ2-7, with D maybe TRBD1 (6 bases). The CDR3 totals 12 residues. The germline gives CDR1 SQVTM, CDR2 ANQGSEA. In DNA, the CDR3 is TGCAGCGTTGAAGACGTGGACAGCATTCGGAGCTTC. Amino acids: CSVEDVDSIRSF.

This clonotype appeared many times. The chain carries TRBV15 and TRBJ2-3; TRBD2 matches 12 bases. From germline, CDR1 is LNHNV and CDR2 YYDKDF (reference sequence). The CDR3 is 16 residues long. J gave up 5 bases and V 3 bases, and 6 bases lay outside the gene matches. The CDR3 spells CATSRPSGRAVDTQYF. The CDR3 nucleotides are TGTGCCACCAGCAGGCCTAGCGGGAGGGCCGTAGATACGCAGTATTTT. The full variable domain, in which reference TRBV15 and TRBJ2-3 provide the parts outside the CDR3, is DAMVIQNPRYQVTQFGKPVTLSCSQTLNHNVMYWYQQKSSQAPKLLFHYYDKDFNNEADTPDNFQSRRPNTSFCFLDIRSPGLGDTAMYLCATSRPSGRAVDTQYFGPGTRLTVL.

On this clonotype itself: A read error may be the cause here, since a much bigger clone is one base away. Because the CDR3's place on the DNA is in doubt, the DNA is left out and the CDR3 is given as listed by TCRdb. The chain joins TRBV19 to TRBJ1-5; whether TRBD1, the table's D call, matches the DNA was not checked. CDR1 is LNHDA and CDR2 is SQIVND in the germline V gene (reference sequence). Counting both end residues, the CDR3 totals 15 amino acids. The CDR3 reads CASRVGQGAAQPQQF.

This sequence joins TRBV12-3 or TRBV12-4 and TRBJ1-1; D possibly corresponds to TRBD1 (5 bases). V lost 5 bases to trimming and J lost 1 base, with 11 bases between them. This CDR3 has 14 residues. The CDR3 DNA follows: TGTGCCAGCAGTCCGACAGCTTCGAACACTGAAGCTTTCTTT. Its protein product is CASSPTASNTEAFF.

The rearrangement links TRBV20-1 to TRBJ1-2; unclear D gene. The V and J ends lost 3 bases and 6 bases respectively, with 14 bases between them. This CDR3 is built from 13 residues. The germline gives CDR1 DFQATT, CDR2 SNEGSKA (reference sequence). As DNA, the CDR3 is TGCAGTGCTAGGAGTCTCAGTTTACATGGCTACACCTTC. Translating gives CSARSLSLHGYTF.

Of note for this clonotype: This may stem from a read error, because a much larger clone lies one nucleotide away. V is TRBV28 and J is TRBJ2-7; D remains ambiguous. This CDR3 is built from 13 residues. Looked up from germline, CDR1 is MDHEN and CDR2 is SYDVKM. CDR3 in DNA: TGTGCCAGCGGTTTAGGGTACATGGAGGAGCAGTACTTC. Translation gives CASGLGYMEEQYF. The entire variable domain, with the rest obtained from reference TRBV28 and TRBJ2-7, is as follows: DVKVTQSSRYLVKRTGEKVFLECVQDMDHENMFWYRQDPGLGLRLIYFSYDVKMKEKGDIPEGYSVSREKKERFSLILESASTNQTSMYLCASGLGYMEEQYFGPGTRLTVT.

In its sample, this clonotype was seen a few times. The genes are TRBV4-1 and TRBJ2-3; D remains ambiguous. V was pared by 1 base and J by 7 bases, with 9 bases between. The CDR3 consists of 13 residues. Germline CDR1 is MGHRA and CDR2 is YSYEKL. The CDR3 DNA is TGCGCCAGCAGCCAAGGGAACGGGCATACGCAGTATTTT. Encoded protein: CASSQGNGHTQYF.

V gene TRBV7-9 combines with J gene TRBJ1-2; unclear D gene. V was shortened by 7 bases and J by 4 bases, with 13 bases between the two germline ends. Germline V lookup: CDR1 SEHNR, CDR2 FQNEAQ (reference sequence). The CDR3 is 13 amino acids. For the CDR3, the DNA is TGTGCCAGCACAATTGGGGTTGCCTATGGCTACACCTTC. Encoded protein: CASTIGVAYGYTF.

The J gene is TRBJ1-5, the V gene TRBV28; 10 nucleotides line up with TRBD1. V gave up 0 bases and J gave up 5 bases; unmatched junction bases: 1. The CDR3 loop spans 15 amino acids. Germline CDR1 is MDHEN and CDR2 is SYDVKM. The CDR3: CASSLWTGGYQPQHF. As DNA, the CDR3 is TGTGCCAGCAGTTTATGGACAGGGGGCTATCAGCCCCAGCATTTT.